This entry concerns a single T cell receptor (beta chain). The antigen it binds to is not known. It may be a read error: a sequence one base away is much more abundant. The record originates from a study of T cells in Graves' hyperthyroidism and ophthalmopathy (dated by TCRdb to the late 2010s). Regarding the research as a whole: Peripheral blood samples were taken at the time of initial diagnosis, prior to any treatment. TCR Vbeta CDR3 sequencing of 135 peripheral blood samples (over 40 ophthalmopathy, about 75 hyperthyroidism and approximately 17 progressor patients) is reported in the paper. To identify TCR V-J signatures that set the groups apart, the researchers used a discovery cohort of about a hundred patients, made up of approximately 43 with Graves' ophthalmopathy and about 60 with stable Graves' hyperthyroidism. For training and testing, the 100 or so patients in the discovery cohort were randomly divided in a 7:3 ratio. Following sampling, methimazole starting at 30 mg daily was given to hyperthyroidism patients, and high-dose intravenous methylprednisolone was given to ophthalmopathy patients. Prospective prediction of ophthalmopathy was tested in an independent validation cohort of 18 to 20 hyperthyroidism patients and around 16 patients who later progressed to ophthalmopathy. In addition, the study compared T-cell repertoires in thyroid tissue and in blood from six Graves' hyperthyroidism patients.

The germline V gene encodes CDR1 SNHLY and CDR2 FYNNEI. V is pruned by 7 bases and J by 2 bases, leaving 9 bases of the junction without a gene match. The CDR3 runs 15 residues from the cysteine to the phenylalanine. Of all the DNA, just the CDR3 is kept, 45 bases in frame from base 1. The TCR beta CDR3 regions were amplified from RNA transcripts. For the first round of RT-PCR on the TCR CDR3, the HTBI primer set was used together with the Qiagen OneStep RT-PCR kit. A second multiplex PCR round built the libraries, followed by size selection and purification. Sequencing of the libraries was done on an Illumina HiSeq2000 using paired-end 100 bp reads. Concerning the study's data processing: SOAPnuke was used to process the raw data, removing reads that contained adapters or uncalled bases, had a mean Phred below 15, or lacked an exact match to the constant primer or identifier. COPE v1.2.5 was used to merge high-quality paired reads, and clonotypes were defined as unique nucleotide sequences. MiTCR v1.1 was used to align clonotypes to the IMGT TRBV, TRBD and TRBJ reference segments. Analysis was restricted to V-J combinations with a frequency above 0.0001, which covered roughly 99% of repertoires. A TCS score was defined as the ratio of F50 (clonal expansion) to E x V (chaos), with BLOSUM62-based TCRdist applied between CDR3 peptides within each V-J. Welch's t-statistics and random forest reduced roughly 530 V-J features to 13, which were used in a naive Bayes classifier (R e1071). In TCRdb, the public reads were trimmed at Q25 with fastp and aligned with MiXCR, with productive beta chains retained. When rows share a CDR3 protein, they turn into one entry using the most common DNA and genes. TCRdb's processing, not the authors' own work, is the source of the V and J calls. The table for this sample lists roughly 720,000 distinct CDR3 sequences; 17% of them were counted only once. Clones ranked in the top ten supply about 16% of the sample.

The investigation overall reported the following: Most expanded thyroid clonotypes (frequency above 0.001) were also detected in blood, a finding suggesting that blood repertoires may reflect thyroid immune responses. In cross-validation, a model built on a 13 V-J signature told ophthalmopathy apart from stable hyperthyroidism with approximately 90% sensitivity and 81% to 82% specificity, and in testing the same model reached 80%/75%. Sample size was not statistically predetermined, and investigators were not blinded to group allocation. During validation, the model predicted progression to ophthalmopathy a median of approximately 6.5 months ahead of onset, with roughly 65% sensitivity and around 72% specificity.

Stable Graves' hyperthyroidism was defined as no progression to ophthalmopathy during 18 months of follow-up. The hyperthyroidism patients were between 18 and 65 years old and newly diagnosed, with a disease duration of less than 2 months. Patients with uncontrolled infections, other autoimmune diseases, pregnancy or lactation were excluded. Diagnoses were established on the basis of clinical symptoms, serum thyroxine and TRAb, thyroid ultrasound, and orbital computed tomography. PBMCs were separated from roughly 10 ml of fresh peripheral blood using Ficoll-Paque density gradient centrifugation. Total RNA was extracted using Trizol reagent, and RNA quality was assessed on an Agilent 2100 Bioanalyzer.

The sequence was collected from a man between 45 and 60 years old with Graves' hyperthyroidism. Sequencing was carried out using blood. The chain uses TRBV2 and TRBJ2-7, with 9 middle bases fitting TRBD2. The sequenced DNA: TGTGCCAGCAATGCAACCGGGACTAGCCCCTACGAGCAGTACTTC. This codes for CASNATGTSPYEQYF.